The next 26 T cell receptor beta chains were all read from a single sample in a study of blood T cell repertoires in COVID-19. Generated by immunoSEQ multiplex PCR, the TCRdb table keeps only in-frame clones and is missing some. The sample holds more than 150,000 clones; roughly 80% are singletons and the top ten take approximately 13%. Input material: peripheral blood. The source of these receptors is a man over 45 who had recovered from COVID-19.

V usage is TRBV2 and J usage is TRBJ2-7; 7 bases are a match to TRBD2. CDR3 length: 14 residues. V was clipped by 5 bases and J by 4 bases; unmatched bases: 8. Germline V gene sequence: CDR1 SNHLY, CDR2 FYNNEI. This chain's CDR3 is CASSSFWEGYEQYF. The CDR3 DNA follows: TGTGCCAGCAGTAGTTTTTGGGAGGGTTACGAGCAGTACTTC.

The CDR3 protein is CASSLQGQTDNEQFF. CDR3 bases: TGTGCCAGCAGCCTACAGGGGCAGACCGACAATGAGCAGTTCTTC. The chain couples TRBV11-1 to TRBJ2-1; 7 nucleotides line up with TRBD1. The junction had 9 bases not matched to a gene; V was cut back by 5 bases and J by 5 bases. The germline V gene has CDR1 SGHAT and CDR2 FQDESV (reference sequence). The CDR3 is 15 amino acids. Filled out from reference TRBV11-1 and TRBJ2-1, the complete variable domain reads EAEVAQSPRYKITEKSQAVAFWCDPISGHATLYWYRQILGQGPELLVQFQDESVVDDSQLPKDRFSAERLKGVDSTLKIQPAELGDSAMYLCASSLQGQTDNEQFFGPGTRLTVL.

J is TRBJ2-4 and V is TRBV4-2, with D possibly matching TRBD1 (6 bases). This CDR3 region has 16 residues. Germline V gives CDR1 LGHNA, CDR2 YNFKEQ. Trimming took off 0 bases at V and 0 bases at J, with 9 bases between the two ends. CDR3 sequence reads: CASSQDLGAAKNIQYF. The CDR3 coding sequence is TGTGCCAGCAGCCAAGATCTGGGGGCAGCCAAAAACATTCAGTACTTC.

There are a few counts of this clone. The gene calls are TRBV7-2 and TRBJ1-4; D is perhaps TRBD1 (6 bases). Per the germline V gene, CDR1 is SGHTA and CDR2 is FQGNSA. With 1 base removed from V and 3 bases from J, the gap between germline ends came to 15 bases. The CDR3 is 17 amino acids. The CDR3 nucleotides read TGTGCCAGCAGCTTAGTCGAGGGGGATGTGGCTAATGAAAAACTGTTTTTT. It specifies CASSLVEGDVANEKLFF.

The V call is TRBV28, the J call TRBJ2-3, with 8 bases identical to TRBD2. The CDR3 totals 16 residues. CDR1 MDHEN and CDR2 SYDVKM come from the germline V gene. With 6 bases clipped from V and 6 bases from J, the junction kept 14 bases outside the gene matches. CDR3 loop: CASSTRLAQNTDTQYF. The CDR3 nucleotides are TGTGCCAGCAGCACTAGACTAGCGCAAAACACTGATACGCAGTATTTT.

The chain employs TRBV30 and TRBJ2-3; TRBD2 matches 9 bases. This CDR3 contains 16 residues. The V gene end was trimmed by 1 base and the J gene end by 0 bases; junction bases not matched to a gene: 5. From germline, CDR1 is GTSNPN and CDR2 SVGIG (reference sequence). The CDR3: CAWSDGLAPSTDTQYF. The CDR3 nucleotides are TGTGCCTGGAGTGACGGACTAGCGCCTAGCACAGATACGCAGTATTTT.

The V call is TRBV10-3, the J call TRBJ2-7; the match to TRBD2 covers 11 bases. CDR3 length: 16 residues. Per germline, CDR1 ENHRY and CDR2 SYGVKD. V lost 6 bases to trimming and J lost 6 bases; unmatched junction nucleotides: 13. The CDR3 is CAIRNSMTGLAAEQYF. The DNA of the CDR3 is TGTGCCATCAGGAATAGTATGACGGGACTAGCGGCCGAGCAGTACTTC.

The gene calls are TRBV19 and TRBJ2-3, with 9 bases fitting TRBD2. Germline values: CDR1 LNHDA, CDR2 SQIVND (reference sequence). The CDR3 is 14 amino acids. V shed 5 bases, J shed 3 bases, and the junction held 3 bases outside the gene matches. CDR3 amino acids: CASSPGLATDTQYF. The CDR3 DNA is TGTGCCAGTAGTCCCGGACTAGCGACAGATACGCAGTATTTT.

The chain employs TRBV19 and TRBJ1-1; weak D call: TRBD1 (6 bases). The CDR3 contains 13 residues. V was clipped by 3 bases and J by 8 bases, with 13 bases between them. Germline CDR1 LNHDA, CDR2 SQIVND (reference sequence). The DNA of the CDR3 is TGTGCCAGTAGTATGGGGACAACCACCGAAGCTTTCTTT. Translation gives CASSMGTTTEAFF. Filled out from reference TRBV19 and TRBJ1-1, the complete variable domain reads DGGITQSPKYLFRKEGQNVTLSCEQNLNHDAMYWYRQDPGQGLRLIYYSQIVNDFQKGDIAEGYSVSREKKESFPLTVTSAQKNPTAFYLCASSMGTTTEAFFGQGTRLTVV.

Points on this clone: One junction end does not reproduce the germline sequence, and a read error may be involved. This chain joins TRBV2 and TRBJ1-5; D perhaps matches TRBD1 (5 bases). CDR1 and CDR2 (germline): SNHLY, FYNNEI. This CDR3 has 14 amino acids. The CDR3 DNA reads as TGTGCCAGCAGCGAAGGGGTGGAGGGGCAGCCCCAGCATTTT. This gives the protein CASSEGVEGQPQHF.

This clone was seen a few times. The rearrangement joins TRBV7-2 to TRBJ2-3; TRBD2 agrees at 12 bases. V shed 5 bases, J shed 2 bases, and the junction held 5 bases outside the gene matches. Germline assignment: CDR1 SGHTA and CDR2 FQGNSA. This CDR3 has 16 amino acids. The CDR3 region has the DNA TGTGCCAGCAGCCTCCTAGCGGGAGGGCACACAGATACGCAGTATTTT. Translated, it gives CASSLLAGGHTDTQYF.

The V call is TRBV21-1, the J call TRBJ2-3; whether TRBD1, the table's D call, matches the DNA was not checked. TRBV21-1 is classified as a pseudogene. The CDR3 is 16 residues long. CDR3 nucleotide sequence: TGTGCCAGCAGCAAACTAGGGGGCCCGTACACAGATACGCAGTATTTT. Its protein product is CASSKLGGPYTDTQYF.

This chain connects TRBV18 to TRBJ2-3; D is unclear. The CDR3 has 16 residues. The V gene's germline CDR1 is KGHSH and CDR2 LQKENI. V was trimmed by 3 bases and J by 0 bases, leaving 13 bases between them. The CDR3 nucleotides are TGTGCCAGCTCACCCTTTTCGGCGGAGAGCACAGATACGCAGTATTTT. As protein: CASSPFSAESTDTQYF. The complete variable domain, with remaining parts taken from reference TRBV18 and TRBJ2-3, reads NAGVMQNPRHLVRRRGQEARLRCSPMKGHSHVYWYRQLPEEGLKFMVYLQKENIIDESGMPKERFSAEFPKEGPSILRIQQVVRGDSAAYFCASSPFSAESTDTQYFGPGTRLTVL.

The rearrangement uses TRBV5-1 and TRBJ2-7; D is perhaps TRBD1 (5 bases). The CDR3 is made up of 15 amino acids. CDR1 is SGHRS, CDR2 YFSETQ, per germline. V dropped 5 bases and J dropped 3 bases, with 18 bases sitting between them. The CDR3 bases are TGCGCCAGCAGGCTCCACGCCAGGGAAGGCTACGAGCAGTACTTC. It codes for CASRLHAREGYEQYF.

The CDR3 DNA reads as TGTGCCAGCAGGGTTACTACGGCCCCGGGGGAGCAGTACTTC. It translates to CASRVTTAPGEQYF. This chain links TRBV28 with TRBJ2-7; D may be TRBD2 (5 bases). Germline V gene sequence: CDR1 MDHEN, CDR2 SYDVKM. V lost 6 bases and J lost 7, with 19 bases in between. This CDR3 has 14 amino acids.

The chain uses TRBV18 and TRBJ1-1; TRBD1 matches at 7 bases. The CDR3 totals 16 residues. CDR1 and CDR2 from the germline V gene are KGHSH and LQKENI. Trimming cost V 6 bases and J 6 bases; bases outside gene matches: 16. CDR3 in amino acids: CASSPTPDRAISEAFF. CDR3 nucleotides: TGTGCCAGCTCCCCTACCCCAGACAGGGCGATCTCTGAAGCTTTCTTT.

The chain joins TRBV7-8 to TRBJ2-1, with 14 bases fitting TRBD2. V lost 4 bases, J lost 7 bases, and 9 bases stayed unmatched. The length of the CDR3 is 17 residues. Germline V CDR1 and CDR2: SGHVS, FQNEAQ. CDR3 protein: CASSSTGLAGEGNEQFF. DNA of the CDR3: TGTGCCAGCAGCTCGACGGGACTAGCGGGAGAGGGGAATGAGCAGTTCTTC. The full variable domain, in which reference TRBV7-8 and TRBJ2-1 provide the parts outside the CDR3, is GAGVSQSPRYKVAKRGQDVALRCDPISGHVSLFWYQQALGQGPEFLTYFQNEAQLDKSGLPSDRFFAERPEGSVSTLKIQRTQQEDSAVYLCASSSTGLAGEGNEQFFGPGTRLTVL.

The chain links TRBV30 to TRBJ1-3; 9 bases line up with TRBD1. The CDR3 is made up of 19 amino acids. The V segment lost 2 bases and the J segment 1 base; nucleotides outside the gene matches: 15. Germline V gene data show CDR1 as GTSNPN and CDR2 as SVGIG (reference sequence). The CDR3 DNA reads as TGTGCCTGGAGTTTTAGTACAGGGGGCCCATCACGTTCTGGAAACACCATATATTTT. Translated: CAWSFSTGGPSRSGNTIYF.

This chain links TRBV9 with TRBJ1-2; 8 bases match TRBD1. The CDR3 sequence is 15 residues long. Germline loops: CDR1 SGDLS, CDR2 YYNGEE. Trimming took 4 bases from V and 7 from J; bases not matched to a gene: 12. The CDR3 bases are TGTGCCAGCAGCCAAAACTATGGTACAGGGGGTGGCTACACCTTC. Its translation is CASSQNYGTGGGYTF.

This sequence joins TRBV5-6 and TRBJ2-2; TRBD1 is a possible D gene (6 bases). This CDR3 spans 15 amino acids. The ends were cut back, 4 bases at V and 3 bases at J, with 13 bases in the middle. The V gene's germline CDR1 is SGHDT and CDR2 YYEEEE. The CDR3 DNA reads TGTGCCAGCAGCCCCCAGGGGCTATACACCGGGGAGCTGTTTTTT. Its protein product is CASSPQGLYTGELFF.

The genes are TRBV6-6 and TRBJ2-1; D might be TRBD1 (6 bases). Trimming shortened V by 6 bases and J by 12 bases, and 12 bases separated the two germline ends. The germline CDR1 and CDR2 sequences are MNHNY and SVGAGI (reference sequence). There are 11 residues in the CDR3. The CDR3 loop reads CASSQRGGQFF. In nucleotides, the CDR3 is TGTGCCAGCAGCCAAAGAGGGGGGCAGTTCTTC.

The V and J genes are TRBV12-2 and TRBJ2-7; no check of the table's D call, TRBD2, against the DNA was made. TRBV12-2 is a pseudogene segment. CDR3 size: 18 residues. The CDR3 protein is CASRLVLALRGIAYEQYF. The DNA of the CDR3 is TGTGCAAGTCGCTTAGTTTTAGCCTTACGCGGAATTGCGTACGAGCAGTACTTC.

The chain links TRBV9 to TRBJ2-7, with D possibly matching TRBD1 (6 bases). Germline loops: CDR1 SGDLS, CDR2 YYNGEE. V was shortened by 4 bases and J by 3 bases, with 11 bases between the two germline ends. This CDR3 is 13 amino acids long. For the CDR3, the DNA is TGTGCCAGCAGCAAGGGACAACTCTACGAGCAGTACTTC. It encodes CASSKGQLYEQYF.

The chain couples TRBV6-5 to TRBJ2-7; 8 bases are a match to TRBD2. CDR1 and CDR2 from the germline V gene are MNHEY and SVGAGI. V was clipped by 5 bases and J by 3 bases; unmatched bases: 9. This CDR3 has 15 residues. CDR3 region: CASSRTGGNDYEQYF. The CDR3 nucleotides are TGTGCCAGCAGTCGCACGGGGGGGAATGACTACGAGCAGTACTTC.

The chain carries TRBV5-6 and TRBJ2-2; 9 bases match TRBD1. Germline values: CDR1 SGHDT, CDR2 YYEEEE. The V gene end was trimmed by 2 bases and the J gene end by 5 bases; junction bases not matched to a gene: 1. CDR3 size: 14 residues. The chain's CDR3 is CASSFGQGTGELFF. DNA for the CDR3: TGTGCCAGCAGCTTTGGACAGGGGACCGGGGAGCTGTTTTTT.

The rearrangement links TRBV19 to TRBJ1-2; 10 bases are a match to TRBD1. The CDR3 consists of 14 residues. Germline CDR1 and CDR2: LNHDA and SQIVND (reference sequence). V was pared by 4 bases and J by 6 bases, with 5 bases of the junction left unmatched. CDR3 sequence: CASSTTGTGDGYTF. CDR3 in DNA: TGTGCCAGTAGTACCACCGGGACAGGGGATGGCTACACCTTC.